These T cell receptor beta chains were read from a single sample in a study of T cells in Graves' hyperthyroidism and ophthalmopathy. TCRdb called the multiplex PCR reads again in MiXCR, with one record for every CDR3 protein. The data show around 500,000 distinct CDR3 sequences, with approximately 23% seen just once and about 53% held by the top ten. The sequencing input was blood. Every receptor here comes from a woman aged 70-85 years with Graves' ophthalmopathy. Each CDR3 is given with its conserved first and last residue. A D gene is named only where the DNA matches it firmly. Some rows have no size entry. The others give once, few or many, or a class for an expanded clone.

>NA|NA|TRBJ1-1|TRBV6-1
TGTGCCAGCAGTGATGTGGGAACTGAAGCTTTCTTT
CASSDVGTEAFF
>NA|NA|TRBJ2-1|TRBV10-1
TGCGCCAGCAGTGAGTCGCGCAGGGGATCCTACAATGAGCAGTTCTTC
CASSESRRGSYNEQFF
>NA|TRBD2|TRBJ2-1|TRBV7-2
TGTGCCAGCAGCTTAGATAGACTAGCGGGACCAAGTGAGCAGTTCTTC
CASSLDRLAGPSEQFF
>NA|NA|TRBJ2-4|TRBV7-2
TGTGCCAGCAGCTTAGTTCAGGGGAGGAACATTCAGTACTTC
CASSLVQGRNIQYF
>many|NA|TRBJ1-5|TRBV28
TGTGCCAGCAGTCAACAACAGGGAAAAAATCAGCCCCAGCATTTT
CASSQQQGKNQPQHF
>NA|NA|TRBJ2-5|TRBV12-3/TRBV12-4
TGTGCCAGCAGCTGGGCGTATAGTTGGGGGACCCAGTACTTC
CASSWAYSWGTQYF
>few|TRBD2|TRBJ2-1|TRBV5-8
TGTGCCAGCAGCCTCGGGGGCGGGAGGGCCGGTGAGCAGTTCTTC
CASSLGGGRAGEQFF
>few|TRBD1|TRBJ2-3|TRBV30
TGTGCCTGGAGGAACAGGGGGCGGGATACGCAGTATTTT
CAWRNRGRDTQYF
>few|TRBD2|TRBJ2-4|TRBV3-1
TGTGCCAGCAGCCCATCCTCCGTGGCTAGCGGGATCTTGGCGGCCAAAAACATTCAGTACTTC
CASSPSSVASGILAAKNIQYF
>NA|NA|TRBJ1-2|TRBV9
TGTGCCAGCAGCGCCTCAATACAGGGCTATGGCTACACCTTC
CASSASIQGYGYTF
>NA|TRBD1|TRBJ1-1|TRBV10-3
TGTGCCATCAGCCGGGGACAGGGGGTGAACACTGAAGCTTTCTTT
CAISRGQGVNTEAFF
>NA|TRBD2|TRBJ2-7|TRBV19
TGTGCCAGTAGCCCCCTAGCGGGAGGGACCTACGAGCAGTACTTC
CASSPLAGGTYEQYF
>NA|NA|TRBJ2-7|TRBV6-1
TGTGCCAGCAGCGCGGATGGTAGCTCCTACGAGCAGTACTTC
CASSADGSSYEQYF
>many|TRBD1|TRBJ1-2|TRBV30
TGTGCCCGACAGGGACCTGGCTACACCTTC
CARQGPGYTF
>many|NA|TRBJ2-7|TRBV7-2
TGTGCCAGCAGCTTAGTAATGGGGGGAAGGATCCCCTACGAGCAGTACTTC
CASSLVMGGRIPYEQYF
>NA|NA|TRBJ1-2|TRBV6-5
TGTGCCAGCAGTTACTCAGGCCAGATTAACTATGGCTACACCTTC
CASSYSGQINYGYTF
>NA|NA|TRBJ1-2|TRBV10-3
TGTGCCATCAGTGAGGTACGGGCAGCAGCCTATGGCTACACCTTC
CAISEVRAAAYGYTF
>few|TRBD2|TRBJ2-2|TRBV7-3
TGTGCCAGCAGCTTAGGGACTAGCGGGAGAGGTCCCGGGGAGCTGTTTTTT
CASSLGTSGRGPGELFF
>NA|NA|TRBJ2-5|TRBV11-3
TGTGCCAGCAGCTCTAACACTGAGTGGGCCCGTGGGACCCAGTACTTC
CASSSNTEWARGTQYF
>NA|NA|TRBJ2-2|TRBV11-2
TGTGCCAGCAGCTCCAGAGGGCTCACCGGGGAGCTGTTTTTT
CASSSRGLTGELFF
>few|NA|TRBJ2-5|TRBV6-1
TGTGCCAGCAGTGAACACGGGGCCCAAGGGGAGACCCAGTACTTC
CASSEHGAQGETQYF
>few|NA|TRBJ2-5|TRBV20-1
TGCAGTGCTAGAGATAGGGAGCCTAGAGAGACCCAGTACTTC
CSARDREPRETQYF
>few|NA|TRBJ2-3|TRBV7-9
TGTGCCAGCAACTTCCGAACCTATACGCAGTATTTT
CASNFRTYTQYF
>NA|NA|TRBJ1-4|TRBV5-1
TGCGCCAGCAGCTTGTCGGGGGGCGAGGGTGAAAAACTGTTTTTT
CASSLSGGEGEKLFF
>many|TRBD2|TRBJ2-7|TRBV2
TGTGCCAGCAGTGATTTAGCTAGCGGGAGGGGTCGCTCCTACGAGCAGTACTTC
CASSDLASGRGRSYEQYF
>few|TRBD2|TRBJ2-1|TRBV9
TGTGCCAGCAGCGTACGCGGACTAGCGTCCAATGAGCAGTTCTTC
CASSVRGLASNEQFF
>NA|TRBD2|TRBJ2-7|TRBV14
TGTGCCAGCAGCCAATGGCTAGCGGACAAAAGCGAGCAGTACTTC
CASSQWLADKSEQYF
>NA|TRBD1|TRBJ2-1|TRBV6-2/TRBV6-3
TGTGCCAGCCAGGGACAGTCATACAATGAGCAGTTCTTC
CASQGQSYNEQFF